The rows below give T cell receptor beta chains drawn from one sample of a study of T cells in Graves' hyperthyroidism and ophthalmopathy. Each CDR3 protein is one row after TCRdb ran MiXCR on the multiplex PCR reads. Of around 440,000 distinct CDR3 sequences listed, 15% to 19% are singletons. The sequencing sample was made of blood. The receptors stem from a woman in her late teens or twenties with Graves' hyperthyroidism. CDR3s include the opening cysteine and the closing phenylalanine or tryptophan. D genes are given only for firm matches. Expanded clones get a size class; other rows say once, few or many, or leave the size out.

DNA: TGTGCCAGCAGTGTGAAACAGGGAGGGAATCAGCCCCAGCATTTT; CDR3: CASSVKQGGNQPQHF; size: many; J: TRBJ1-5; D: -; V: TRBV2
DNA: TGTGCCAGCAGCCACTCCTGGGGACCGAGCTCCTACGAGCAGTACTTC; CDR3: CASSHSWGPSSYEQYF; size: -; J: TRBJ2-7; D: -; V: TRBV3-1
DNA: TGCAGTGCTAGGGACCTTAGGAGCGGGACAGATACGCAGTATTTT; CDR3: CSARDLRSGTDTQYF; size: few; J: TRBJ2-3; D: -; V: TRBV20-1
DNA: TGTGCCAGCAGCCAAGGGACAGGGGGAAAGACCCAGTACTTC; CDR3: CASSQGTGGKTQYF; size: many; J: TRBJ2-5; D: TRBD1; V: TRBV3-1
DNA: TGTGCCAGCATTGGGGTTTCTAGCGGAGTTAGAACCGGGGAGCTGTTTTTT; CDR3: CASIGVSSGVRTGELFF; size: few; J: TRBJ2-2; D: TRBD2; V: TRBV6-2/TRBV6-3
DNA: TGTGCCGGGACTCCAAGTGCAGATACGCAGTATTTT; CDR3: CAGTPSADTQYF; size: many; J: TRBJ2-3; D: -; V: TRBV27
DNA: TGTGCCAGCAGCCGACGGGGGGACCAAATTGAGCAGTTCTTC; CDR3: CASSRRGDQIEQFF; size: -; J: TRBJ2-1; D: TRBD2; V: TRBV7-2
DNA: TGCGCCAGCAGCTTGGAGCAGGTGGGGAATAATTCACCCCTCCACTTT; CDR3: CASSLEQVGNNSPLHF; size: many; J: TRBJ1-6; D: -; V: TRBV5-1
DNA: TGTGCCAGCAGTGATTGGAATGAGCAGTACTTC; CDR3: CASSDWNEQYF; size: many; J: TRBJ2-7; D: -; V: TRBV6-1
DNA: TGTGCCAGCTCACCGCGAGGACAGAGCCCCAGGGGGGCCACTAGCACAGATACGCAGTATTTT; CDR3: CASSPRGQSPRGATSTDTQYF; size: few; J: TRBJ2-3; D: -; V: TRBV2
DNA: TGTGCCATCAGTGAGGGTACAGATACGCAGTATTTT; CDR3: CAISEGTDTQYF; size: many; J: TRBJ2-3; D: -; V: TRBV10-3
DNA: TGTGCCAGTAGTCCGGGGGGCCTTGGGCGGTCCACAGATACGCAGTATTTT; CDR3: CASSPGGLGRSTDTQYF; size: few; J: TRBJ2-3; D: -; V: TRBV19
DNA: TGTGCCAGCAGCTTACGGGACAGGGGCGGGGAGCTGTTTTTT; CDR3: CASSLRDRGGELFF; size: -; J: TRBJ2-2; D: TRBD1; V: TRBV7-8
DNA: TGTGCCAGCAGTTACCGGACAGGGCCAACGAGCTCCTACGAGCAGTACTTC; CDR3: CASSYRTGPTSSYEQYF; size: many; J: TRBJ2-7; D: TRBD1; V: TRBV6-6
DNA: TGTGCCACCAGTGATTCCCGGACAGGGCATCAGCCCCAGCATTTT; CDR3: CATSDSRTGHQPQHF; size: many; J: TRBJ1-5; D: TRBD1; V: TRBV24-1
DNA: TGTGCCAGCAGCGTCGGGTCAGGGGTACCCTACGAGCAGTACTTC; CDR3: CASSVGSGVPYEQYF; size: many; J: TRBJ2-7; D: -; V: TRBV11-2
DNA: TGTGCCAGCAGTTTAGCGCTTTGGGGGGGCGATAGACGCAATCAGCCCCAGCATTTT; CDR3: CASSLALWGGDRRNQPQHF; size: many; J: TRBJ1-5; D: -; V: TRBV12-3/TRBV12-4
DNA: TGCAGTGCTAGAACGGGGGCCTATGGCTACACCTTC; CDR3: CSARTGAYGYTF; size: -; J: TRBJ1-2; D: -; V: TRBV20-1
DNA: TGCACCAGCACCGAGCGGGAGTCAACCTACGAGCAGTACTTC; CDR3: CTSTERESTYEQYF; size: -; J: TRBJ2-7; D: TRBD2; V: TRBV4-1
DNA: TGTGCCAGCAGCAGGGGACAGGGGCTCTATGGCTACACCTTC; CDR3: CASSRGQGLYGYTF; size: -; J: TRBJ1-2; D: TRBD1; V: TRBV6-1
DNA: TGCGCCAGCAGCATGTTAGAGGGGAGCCACGAGCAGTACTTC; CDR3: CASSMLEGSHEQYF; size: many; J: TRBJ2-7; D: -; V: TRBV5-1
DNA: TGCAGTGCTCGGACAGGGGCCAAAAACATTCAGTACTTC; CDR3: CSARTGAKNIQYF; size: few; J: TRBJ2-4; D: TRBD1; V: TRBV20-1
DNA: TGCGCCAGCAGCTCGGCCCGAACCCGAGGAGGGGGGTCCTACAATGAGCAGTTCTTC; CDR3: CASSSARTRGGGSYNEQFF; size: many; J: TRBJ2-1; D: -; V: TRBV5-1
DNA: TGTGCCAGCAGCCGGAAAGTGGAGCTGTTTTTT; CDR3: CASSRKVELFF; size: many; J: TRBJ2-2; D: -; V: TRBV7-9
DNA: TGCAGTGCCGACCCGGGACAGGGCTCAGACGAGCAGTACTTC; CDR3: CSADPGQGSDEQYF; size: many; J: TRBJ2-7; D: TRBD1; V: TRBV20-1
DNA: TGTGCCAGCAGCTCCTCTAGCGGGGGATACAATGAGCAGTTCTTC; CDR3: CASSSSSGGYNEQFF; size: many; J: TRBJ2-1; D: TRBD2; V: TRBV7-2
DNA: TGTGCCAGCAGCTCGCCTCTTGGGGGAGGGATCGAAGAGACCCAGTACTTC; CDR3: CASSSPLGGGIEETQYF; size: few; J: TRBJ2-5; D: TRBD2; V: TRBV5-4
DNA: TGCAGTGCTGTCCCGGGCGGGATTCTTAACGAGCAGTACTTC; CDR3: CSAVPGGILNEQYF; size: -; J: TRBJ2-7; D: -; V: TRBV20-1
DNA: TGCAGTGCCGGACTGGAAGATACGCAGTATTTT; CDR3: CSAGLEDTQYF; size: many; J: TRBJ2-3; D: -; V: TRBV20-1
DNA: TGTGCCAGTAGGACAGGGGCCGTCCTCAATCAGCCCCAGCATTTT; CDR3: CASRTGAVLNQPQHF; size: many; J: TRBJ1-5; D: TRBD1; V: TRBV6-1
DNA: TGCAGTGCTAGAGTGGCCTATTTCTACGAGCAGTACTTC; CDR3: CSARVAYFYEQYF; size: -; J: TRBJ2-7; D: -; V: TRBV20-1
DNA: TGTGCCAGCAGTTTTGGGGCTGGAAACACCATATATTTT; CDR3: CASSFGAGNTIYF; size: many; J: TRBJ1-3; D: -; V: TRBV12-3/TRBV12-4
DNA: TGTGCCAGTAGTATTTTCGGGGCGAGCTATGGCTACACCTTC; CDR3: CASSIFGASYGYTF; size: many; J: TRBJ1-2; D: -; V: TRBV19
DNA: TGTGCCAGCAGCGCAAGGACTGGGGGAGAGACCCAGTACTTC; CDR3: CASSARTGGETQYF; size: many; J: TRBJ2-5; D: -; V: TRBV5-5
DNA: TGTGCCAGCAGCTTAGCCTCAGACAGCCGTAACTATGGCTACACCTTC; CDR3: CASSLASDSRNYGYTF; size: many; J: TRBJ1-2; D: -; V: TRBV7-2
DNA: TGTGCCTGGGTAGCGGGTACAGATACGCAGTATTTT; CDR3: CAWVAGTDTQYF; size: many; J: TRBJ2-3; D: TRBD2; V: TRBV30
DNA: TGTGCCAGCAGCCCACCCCCCTACAATGAGCAGTTCTTC; CDR3: CASSPPPYNEQFF; size: many; J: TRBJ2-1; D: -; V: TRBV3-1
DNA: TGTGCCAGCAGCTCAGGCCCTAACACAGATACGCAGTATTTT; CDR3: CASSSGPNTDTQYF; size: few; J: TRBJ2-3; D: -; V: TRBV7-2
DNA: TGCGCCAGCAGCTTAGACAGGCCTAGAGACATTCAGTACTTC; CDR3: CASSLDRPRDIQYF; size: many; J: TRBJ2-4; D: -; V: TRBV5-1
DNA: TGTGCCAGTACCACTCCACTGAGGGGCGGGAGATATGGTGAGCAGTTCTTC; CDR3: CASTTPLRGGRYGEQFF; size: few; J: TRBJ2-1; D: TRBD2; V: TRBV19
DNA: TGTGCCAGCAGTCGGGAGCAGATGAACACTGAAGCTTTCTTT; CDR3: CASSREQMNTEAFF; size: -; J: TRBJ1-1; D: -; V: TRBV2
DNA: TGTGCCAGCAGCCACGACGACGGATCCAATGAGCAGTTCTTC; CDR3: CASSHDDGSNEQFF; size: many; J: TRBJ2-1; D: -; V: TRBV3-1
DNA: TGCGCCAGCAGCTGGTTAGGGTACAATGAGCAGTTCTTC; CDR3: CASSWLGYNEQFF; size: many; J: TRBJ2-1; D: -; V: TRBV5-1
DNA: TGTGCCAGCAGCTTAGCGATGACAGGCAACACTGAAGCTTTCTTT; CDR3: CASSLAMTGNTEAFF; size: many; J: TRBJ1-1; D: -; V: TRBV7-6
DNA: TGTGCCAGCAGCCGAGAGGGACGCTTTCAAAGGACTAACTATGGCTACACCTTC; CDR3: CASSREGRFQRTNYGYTF; size: few; J: TRBJ1-2; D: -; V: TRBV5-6
DNA: TGTGCCAGCAGAGCTATACCGGGACAGGGGGTCACCGGGGAGCTGTTTTTT; CDR3: CASRAIPGQGVTGELFF; size: many; J: TRBJ2-2; D: TRBD1; V: TRBV12-3/TRBV12-4
DNA: TGTGCCAGCAGTTACCCGAGGACAGACACTGAAGCTTTCTTT; CDR3: CASSYPRTDTEAFF; size: -; J: TRBJ1-1; D: -; V: TRBV6-5
DNA: TGTGCCAGCAGTTCTCGGACAGGGAATGGCTACACCTTC; CDR3: CASSSRTGNGYTF; size: many; J: TRBJ1-2; D: TRBD1; V: TRBV6-1
DNA: TGTGCCAGCAGCCAAGGAGGGGCCTGGGAGACCCAGTACTTC; CDR3: CASSQGGAWETQYF; size: many; J: TRBJ2-5; D: -; V: TRBV3-1
DNA: TGTGCCAGCGAAGAGGACCTAGCCAAAAACATTCAGTACTTC; CDR3: CASEEDLAKNIQYF; size: many; J: TRBJ2-4; D: -; V: TRBV12-3/TRBV12-4
DNA: TGTGCCAGCAGCCAAGCGGGCGGGGGCTCCTACAATGAGCAGTTCTTC; CDR3: CASSQAGGGSYNEQFF; size: many; J: TRBJ2-1; D: TRBD2; V: TRBV3-1
DNA: TGTGCCAGCAGCCCGGCCGGAATAGAAAAACTGTTTTTT; CDR3: CASSPAGIEKLFF; size: -; J: TRBJ1-4; D: -; V: TRBV5-5
DNA: TGTGCCAGCAGCTTGGCCGTACTAGCGGGAGCAGATACGCAGTATTTT; CDR3: CASSLAVLAGADTQYF; size: once; J: TRBJ2-3; D: TRBD2; V: TRBV5-4
DNA: TGTGCCAGCAGTTTACTCGGCGACTACACCTTC; CDR3: CASSLLGDYTF; size: many; J: TRBJ1-2; D: -; V: TRBV6-2/TRBV6-3
DNA: TGTGCCAGCAGGACAGGGGGCCTAACAGATACGCAGTATTTT; CDR3: CASRTGGLTDTQYF; size: many; J: TRBJ2-3; D: TRBD1; V: TRBV6-1
DNA: TGCGCCAGCAGCCAAGACGTTCGCGGGACCTACAATGAGCAGTTCTTC; CDR3: CASSQDVRGTYNEQFF; size: many; J: TRBJ2-1; D: -; V: TRBV4-1
DNA: TGTGCCTGGAGCCGGACAGTGAACACTGAAGCTTTCTTT; CDR3: CAWSRTVNTEAFF; size: many; J: TRBJ1-1; D: -; V: TRBV30
DNA: TGTGCCAGCAGTCGGAGGGGTTCCCCACCCCTCCACTTT; CDR3: CASSRRGSPPLHF; size: many; J: TRBJ1-6; D: -; V: TRBV6-2/TRBV6-3
DNA: TGTGCTAGCAGCTCTACGGGACATACTTACGAGCAGTACTTC; CDR3: CASSSTGHTYEQYF; size: many; J: TRBJ2-7; D: -; V: TRBV7-7